This TCR beta chain was documented in a study of cytomegalovirus exposure and HLA in healthy donors (dated by TCRdb to the late 2010s). Context from the whole study: An earlier analysis of around 600 of the donors reported 276 Gb of sequence data and roughly 100 million unique TCR beta sequences from about 200 million T cells. Of the roughly 400 genotyped donors, less than 85% were placed in the genetic ancestry cluster associated with self-reported Caucasian donors. The study was designed to test whether signatures of past pathogen exposure could be identified by cataloging public T cell receptors. Rather than using new phenotypic data, the later analysis identified candidate immune exposures from TCR beta sequences and from how often those sequences occurred across donors. To predict cytomegalovirus infection status, the study combined high-throughput TCR immunosequencing, statistical association of individual TCRs with disease status, and machine learning. The number of typed donors differed by locus: about 620-640 for A, B, C, DRB1 and DQB1; roughly 510 for DQA1; some 610 for DPA1; and some 450 for DPB1. Donor age, sex, ethnicity and CMV serostatus were collected together with the repertoire data. Class I and class II HLA loci were covered by the typing at four-digit resolution. In a later genetic analysis, genome-wide SNP genotypes for about three fifths of the roughly 670 donors were used, and that subset was treated as a discovery cohort. Because of strong linkage in the cohort, four or five DR-DQ haplotypes were treated as single units for association and clustering. Among around 400 genotyped donors of the cohort, an average of about 240,000 unique TCR beta nucleotide sequences was sequenced per donor, of which approximately 19% were non-productive. Roughly 300 gigabases of sequencing data and 70 million to 95 million unique TCR sequences made up an early release that covered some 640 HLA-typed donors. The study used immunosequencing to profile the T cell repertoires of 666 subjects and linked those repertoires to cytomegalovirus serostatus. Every discovery cohort repertoire had been produced on one sequencing platform. A separate validation cohort of 90 to 150 different subjects was used in addition to the roughly 700-subject first cohort. A later analysis re-examined previously published TCR beta repertoires from roughly 720 donors and added high-resolution HLA genotyping to investigate patterns of TCR occurrence. An earlier analysis of approximately 500 of the donors applied high-throughput TCR beta sequencing to assess whether each TCR beta V gene segment acted as functional or pseudogenic.

The germline ends are 9 bases apart after V is trimmed by 5 bases and J by 4 bases. In the germline V gene, CDR1 corresponds to SGHTA and CDR2 to FQGNSA. Spanning cysteine to phenylalanine, the CDR3 consists of 13 amino acids. Here the CDR3 DNA is all that survives: 39 bases in frame from base 1. Notes on this clone: Its antigen is currently not known. Base qualities are not provided; no much larger clone lies one nucleotide away.

The library was prepared using the immunoSEQ multiplex PCR assay. The multiplex PCR relied on a mix of 60 forward primers for TCR Vbeta segments and 13 reverse primers for TCR Jbeta segments. The CDR3 region of rearranged TCR beta genes was amplified from genomic DNA by a multiplex PCR assay. Amplified TCR beta libraries were sequenced as 87-base-pair reads on the Illumina HiSeq System. Per the original workflow: In a later analysis, about 80 million unique TCR beta chains were counted across the roughly 610 repertoires, and roughly 10 million of these chains were shared by at least two donors. Raw reads were error-corrected and collapsed into unique sequences with a nearest-neighbor algorithm that merged closely related sequences to remove PCR and sequencing errors. To assign V, D and J gene segments, CDR3 sequences were aligned to IMGT reference sequences. For a sequence to be retained, a match of at least six nucleotides to both a V gene segment and a J gene segment was required. Rearrangements were classified as productive when the CDR3 lacked stop codons and remained in frame with V and J, and all other rearrangements were classified as non-productive. Following IMGT convention, CDR3 was defined as the stretch from the second conserved V-encoded cysteine up to the conserved J-encoded phenylalanine. The earlier analysis of 587 of the donors excluded sequences that lacked an unambiguous match to a single V gene segment. In an earlier analysis of roughly 600 of the donors, a V segment was called functional when productive rearrangements were above 56.7%, and segregating when the standard deviation between donors exceeded 5%. A statistical classification framework was built for diagnosing cytomegalovirus status from the catalog of TCR beta chain sequences. A later analysis assigned V and J genes by comparing TCR nucleotide sequences with IMGT/GENE-DB human TR gene sequences. In a later analysis, CDR3 sequences and most-parsimonious VDJ recombination scenarios were assigned using the TCRdist pipeline. In a later analysis, each TCR beta chain was defined by its CDR3 amino acid sequence together with its V-gene family, and reads without a unique V-gene family were excluded. As a way to deal with suspected cross-contamination and a sequencing artifact, a later analysis dropped approximately 590 nucleotide sequences that were highly shared and had low generation probability. In a later analysis, a clonal expansion index for each public chain was calculated from normalized within-repertoire ranks of inferred template counts. A later analysis computed generation probabilities with a VDJ recombination model fitted to out-of-frame rearrangements, and checked the results against IGoR. Hypergeometric tests were used in a later analysis to score TCR-TCR, TCR-HLA and TCR-CMV co-occurrence, with a repertoire-size bias correction applied to the TCR pairs. To estimate false discovery rates, a later analysis permuted the HLA or CMV assignments 20 times. In a later analysis, co-occurring TCRs were grouped using DBSCAN, with TCRdist sequence similarity added in when clustering inside HLA-allele-positive subsets. Repertoires with fewer than 30,000 or more than 120,000 public chains, plus five repertoires with anomalous nucleotide sharing, were excluded from co-occurrence clustering. TCRdb mirrors the immuneACCESS table, restricted to in-frame sequences. Some clones are absent from its copies; in checked studies, under half trace to an unresolved V gene, and the reason for the others is unknown. V, J and clone size derive from that table, while D and trimming were established from the DNA sequence. This sample has 100,000 or so clones in its table, and about four fifths of those were observed once. The ten most abundant clones make up around 5% of the sample.

In total, about 650 healthy bone marrow donors made up the cohort. All cohort members were sampled while nominally healthy, although unrecorded immune exposures were likely present. The donor was CMV seronegative and belonged to the group of 380 or so seronegative cohort members. A peripheral blood sample was provided by each donor, and peripheral blood mononuclear cells were used for TCR beta sequencing. The Qiagen DNeasy Blood Extraction Kit was used to extract genomic DNA from the blood cell samples. Study-wide conclusions, independent of this receptor: An association between a missense DCLRE1C variant and V-gene and J-gene trimming of TCR beta chains was found in a later genetic analysis and replicated in an independent cohort. Strong co-occurrence of HLA alleles, especially DR and DQ, made assigning TCR associations to individual alleles difficult. According to a later analysis, most CMV-associated TCR beta chains appeared to be HLA-restricted, and the HLA associations seemed to be driven largely by CMV exposure. Around 16 rarely observed V segments, including chromosome 9 orphons, were excluded from the earlier analysis of about 500 of the donors because counts were too low. Correlated functional status among segregating V segments might reflect linkage disequilibrium, but an unknown experimental factor could not be ruled out. The study listed approximately 160 TCR beta chains as associated with cytomegalovirus. This cohort had only TCR beta chains sequenced, and the lack of alpha or paired-chain data limited which features could be detected. A further reported finding was that TCR beta sequences accurately predicted the HLA-A and HLA-B alleles for most subjects in the first cohort. Presence/absence analyses assumed roughly uniform sequencing depth across donors, an assumption that may not hold. A cluster of highly shared sequence variants was judged likely to represent a technical artifact of the sequencing pipeline. A later analysis found that TCR association rates varied across HLA loci, with DRB1 alleles showing the most associated TCRs and HLA-C alleles the fewest. An earlier analysis of roughly 570 of the donors showed that most TCR beta V segments appeared in productive rearrangements either about 87% or about 30% of the time, which broadly matched IMGT annotations. In a later analysis, HLA-associated TCR beta chains showed more clonal expansion and lower generation probabilities than non-associated chains that were equally common. Because the 87-base-pair reads could not distinguish some IMGT-functional V segments, including TRBV6-2 and TRBV6-3, those segments were excluded. In vitro tests confirmed that a few of the cytomegalovirus-associated TCR beta chains recognize cytomegalovirus antigens. In a later genetic analysis, fewer N-insertions in productive TCRs were reported among donors in an Asian-associated ancestry cluster than the roughly 640-donor mean. Cytomegalovirus status was reported to be diagnosed by the classifier with high specificity and sensitivity in both the original and validation cohorts. It was suggested by the authors that the approach could potentially be generalized to other disease states and immunological phenotypes. Most TCR sequences were observed very rarely across donors, whereas some public TCRs were present in many individuals. HLA typing was unavailable for some donors at each locus, so association tests used only the typed subset. CMV serostatus was the only immune exposure information available for the cohort. According to a later analysis, parvovirus B19, influenza, CMV and Epstein-Barr virus appeared linked to several top co-occurrence clusters. In a later analysis, some 18,000 TCR beta sequences were associated with specific HLA alleles at a false discovery rate of 0.05.

The sequence came from a woman aged 40 to 50 in good health and CMV-seronegative. Recombination joined TRBV7-2 with TRBJ2-1; the D gene identity is not certain. Sample: PBMCs. The bases read TGTGCCAGCAGCCTAAGAGTATACAATGAGCAGTTCTTC. Its protein reads: CASSLRVYNEQFF.